Following are 24 T cell receptor beta chains from one sample sequenced in a study of blood T cell repertoires in COVID-19. Clones were read by immunoSEQ multiplex PCR, and TCRdb kept only the in-frame ones, dropping some. This sample carries roughly 15,000 clones, around 74% of them seen once, and the ten largest clones take about an eighth. The sample consisted of peripheral blood. The receptors were sampled from a man in his 60s with acute or convalescent COVID-19.

The genes are TRBV19 and TRBJ1-1, with D perhaps TRBD1 (6 bases). CDR3 length: 15 amino acids. Trimming cost V 3 bases and J 4 bases, with 15 bases left between them. The germline V gene encodes CDR1 LNHDA and CDR2 SQIVND (reference sequence). The DNA for the CDR3 is TGTGCCAGTAGTATCTTACTAGGGGGAGTCACTGAAGCTTTCTTT. Translating gives CASSILLGGVTEAFF.

The chain links TRBV12-3 or TRBV12-4 to TRBJ1-1; TRBD1 aligns across 7 bases. Trimming at V came to 1 base and at J to 8 bases, leaving 4 bases not matched to a gene. The CDR3 consists of 13 residues. DNA for the CDR3: TGTGCCAGCAGTTTAGGTCGACAGGGAGAAGCTTTCTTT. Translated: CASSLGRQGEAFF.

The rearrangement joins TRBV6-5 to TRBJ2-1, with TRBD2 matching over 9 bases. Trimming removed 0 bases from V and 4 bases from J; junction bases left unmatched: 4. CDR1 and CDR2 (germline): MNHEY, SVGAGI. CDR3 size: 16 residues. The CDR3 is CASSYSPSGAYNEQFF. The DNA of the CDR3 is TGTGCCAGCAGTTACTCTCCTAGCGGGGCTTACAATGAGCAGTTCTTC.

This sequence joins TRBV9 and TRBJ1-2; TRBD1 is a possible D gene (6 bases). CDR3 size: 15 residues. Germline values: CDR1 SGDLS, CDR2 YYNGEE. V was cut by 0 bases and J by 5 bases, with 14 bases left in between. The CDR3 protein is CASSVDSGALYGYTF. The CDR3 DNA follows: TGTGCCAGCAGCGTAGATTCAGGGGCCCTTTATGGCTACACCTTC.

The rearrangement links TRBV5-1 to TRBJ1-1, with D perhaps matching TRBD1 (5 bases). V lost 5 bases and J lost 3, with 8 bases in between. The CDR3 length is 12 residues. Germline-derived CDR1 and CDR2 are SGHRS and YFSETQ. The CDR3 loop reads CASRAGDTEAFF. The CDR3 bases are TGCGCCAGCAGAGCGGGGGACACTGAAGCTTTCTTT.

V and J are TRBV3-1 (or the pseudogene TRBV3-2) and TRBJ2-3; 7 positions agree with TRBD2. Germline CDR1 LGHDT, CDR2 YNNKEL (reference sequence). The CDR3 extends over 15 amino acids. With V trimmed by 1 base and J by 1 base, 2 bases remained unmatched. The CDR3, as DNA: TGTGCCAGCAGCCAAGGTACTAGCGGCACAGATACGCAGTATTTT. It codes for CASSQGTSGTDTQYF.

The rearrangement uses TRBV9 and TRBJ2-3, with D possibly TRBD2 on 5 matching bases. The germline V and J ends were trimmed by 2 bases and 2 bases, with 15 bases remaining between them. Germline CDR1 and CDR2: SGDLS and YYNGEE. CDR3 length: 16 residues. The CDR3 spells CASSVVGSVPTDTQYF. DNA for the CDR3: TGTGCCAGCAGCGTGGTGGGTAGCGTGCCCACAGATACGCAGTATTTT.

This clone has just one count. The DNA of the CDR3 is TGTGCCAGCAGCCCACACGGGGAGGGGGGCACCGGGGAGCTGTTTTTT. This sequence encodes CASSPHGEGGTGELFF. The rearrangement joins TRBV9 to TRBJ2-2; weak D call: TRBD2 (7 bases). The germline V gene has CDR1 SGDLS and CDR2 YYNGEE. The CDR3 loop spans 16 amino acids. Trimming shortened V by 4 bases and J by 4 bases, and 17 bases separated the two germline ends.

This sequence joins TRBV11-2 and TRBJ2-2; 7 bases agree with TRBD1. Looked up from germline, CDR1 is SGHAT and CDR2 is FQNNGV. This CDR3 spans 14 amino acids. Unmatched junction bases numbered 3, after V lost 4 bases and J lost 4 bases. For the CDR3, the DNA is TGTGCCAGCAGCTCGACAGGGCCCACCGGGGAGCTGTTTTTT. Translating gives CASSSTGPTGELFF. The full variable domain, rest sourced from reference TRBV11-2 and TRBJ2-2, is EAGVAQSPRYKIIEKRQSVAFWCNPISGHATLYWYQQILGQGPKLLIQFQNNGVVDDSQLPKDRFSAERLKGVDSTLKIQPAKLEDSAVYLCASSSTGPTGELFFGEGSRLTVL.

The rearrangement uses TRBV3-1 (or the pseudogene TRBV3-2) and TRBJ1-2, with TRBD1 matching over 9 bases. The CDR3 spans 14 residues. Germline V CDR1 and CDR2: LGHDT, YNNKEL (reference sequence). V dropped 1 base and J dropped 8; count of bases not matched to a gene: 5. The CDR3, as DNA: TGTGCCAGCAGCCAAGGGACAGGGGATTCAGGCTACACCTTC. Translation gives CASSQGTGDSGYTF.

The chain links TRBV24-1 to TRBJ2-2, with D maybe TRBD2 (6 bases). V lost 5 bases and J lost 0, with 9 bases in between. There are 15 residues in the CDR3. Germline V gene lookup returns CDR1 KGHDR and CDR2 SFDVKD. The CDR3 spells CATSGSSANTGELFF. CDR3 coding DNA: TGTGCCACCAGTGGCTCTAGCGCGAACACCGGGGAGCTGTTTTTT.

The chain employs TRBV7-2 and TRBJ1-6; 7 bases map to TRBD1. Germline loops: CDR1 SGHTA, CDR2 FQGNSA. Trimming at V came to 6 bases and at J to 4 bases, leaving 18 bases not matched to a gene. This CDR3 is 19 amino acids long. The CDR3 nucleotides are TGTGCCAGCAGACCGTACGGTCACCCGACAGGGATGTATAATTCACCCCTCCACTTT. Its translation is CASRPYGHPTGMYNSPLHF.

The CDR3 DNA is TGTGCCAGCAGCTTTTGGGGGCCGGGCGGGGAGCTGTTTTTT. Protein sequence: CASSFWGPGGELFF. The chain has TRBV11-2 and TRBJ2-2; maybe TRBD1 (6 bases). Germline V gene data show CDR1 as SGHAT and CDR2 as FQNNGV. CDR3 size: 14 residues. The V and J ends lost 3 bases and 7 bases respectively, with 12 bases between them.

The genes are TRBV5-8 and TRBJ1-6, with D hard to call. The CDR3 is made up of 12 amino acids. Germline-derived CDR1 and CDR2 are SGHTS and YDEGEE. The V end was cut by 4 bases, the J end by 9 bases, with 8 bases between. For the CDR3, the DNA is TGTGCCAGCAGCCCGGGTTTTTCACCCCTCCACTTT. Amino acids: CASSPGFSPLHF.

This chain joins TRBV18 and TRBJ2-7; no reliable D call. V was clipped by 0 bases and J by 0 bases, with 3 bases between them. The V gene's germline CDR1 is KGHSH and CDR2 LQKENI. This CDR3 is 13 amino acids long. The CDR3 sequence: CASSPPASYEQYF. CDR3 nucleotide sequence: TGTGCCAGCTCACCACCGGCCTCCTACGAGCAGTACTTC.

The chain recombines TRBV27 with TRBJ1-2; D gene unclear. In germline, CDR1 is MNHEY, CDR2 SMNVEV (reference sequence). This CDR3 comprises 13 residues. V was shortened by 5 bases and J by 8 bases, with 15 bases between the two germline ends. This CDR3 is CASSPGDLGGYTF. The CDR3 region has the DNA TGTGCCAGCAGTCCCGGGGATTTAGGAGGCTACACCTTC.

This clone appeared a few times. The V and J genes are TRBV30 and TRBJ2-7, with TRBD1 as a possible D gene (7 bases). Trimming took 2 bases from V and 2 from J, leaving 16 bases between them. Germline-derived CDR1 and CDR2 are GTSNPN and SVGIG (reference sequence). The CDR3 runs 15 residues. CDR3 in amino acids: CAWSPVGRGAYEQYF. In DNA, the CDR3 is TGTGCCTGGAGTCCCGTTGGCAGGGGGGCCTACGAGCAGTACTTC.

This rearrangement joins TRBV5-1 to TRBJ2-7; the match to TRBD1 covers 9 bases. V trimming: 5 bases; J trimming: 4 bases; junction bases outside the gene matches: 7. The CDR3 covers 14 residues. CDR1 is SGHRS and CDR2 is YFSETQ in the germline V gene. CDR3 sequence: CASRPGQGPYEQYF. The CDR3 DNA reads as TGCGCCAGCAGACCGGGACAGGGACCTTACGAGCAGTACTTC.

The chain couples TRBV30 to TRBJ1-1, with a possible D match to TRBD1 (6 bases). V gave up 2 bases and J gave up 3 bases, with 13 bases separating them. Germline V gene data show CDR1 as GTSNPN and CDR2 as SVGIG (reference sequence). This CDR3 comprises 14 residues. The chain's CDR3 is CAWSNRDWDTEAFF. In DNA form, the CDR3 reads TGTGCCTGGAGTAACAGGGATTGGGACACTGAAGCTTTCTTT.

The CDR3 sequence: CASSTDSYEQYF. The CDR3 coding sequence is TGTGCCAGCAGCACGGACAGCTACGAGCAGTACTTC. The V call is TRBV11-3, the J call TRBJ2-7; weak D call: TRBD1 (6 bases). The CDR3 loop spans 12 amino acids. Trimming removed 5 bases at V and 3 bases at J, with 8 bases between. Germline loops: CDR1 SGHNT, CDR2 YENEEA.

This rearrangement joins TRBV6-5 to TRBJ1-2; maybe TRBD1 (6 bases). The V gene's germline CDR1 is MNHEY and CDR2 SVGAGI. There are 15 residues in the CDR3. Trimming cost V 2 bases and J 2 bases, with 12 bases left between them. The CDR3 reads CASSYTGHLNYGYTF. The CDR3 DNA reads TGTGCCAGCAGTTACACGGGACACCTGAACTATGGCTACACCTTC.

The rearrangement links TRBV13 to TRBJ1-6; perhaps TRBD1 as D (5 bases). CDR3 length: 15 residues. Germline CDR1 reads PRHDT; CDR2 reads FYEKMQ (reference sequence). V was clipped by 4 bases and J by 7 bases, with 14 bases between them. The CDR3 coding sequence is TGTGCCAGCAGCTCCCTCCTGACAGAAAATTCACCCCTCCACTTT. Protein product: CASSSLLTENSPLHF.

This chain joins TRBV5-6 and TRBJ2-6, with 8 bases identical to TRBD1. Germline values: CDR1 SGHDT, CDR2 YYEEEE. V gave up 5 bases and J gave up 9 bases; unmatched junction bases: 10. The CDR3 length is 15 residues. The CDR3 bases are TGTGCCAGCAGTTCAAGTCCGGGACAGGACAACGTCCTGACTTTC. Residues: CASSSSPGQDNVLTF.

The chain uses TRBV30 and TRBJ2-2; the D gene is possibly TRBD2 (7 bases). The CDR3 has 14 amino acids. Germline CDR1 reads GTSNPN; CDR2 reads SVGIG (reference sequence). V was pared by 1 base and J by 6 bases, with 12 bases between. In DNA, the CDR3 is TGTGCCTGGAGTGAAGGGGGGGCGGCCGGGGAGCTGTTTTTT. Translated: CAWSEGGAAGELFF. Full variable domain (rest looked up from reference TRBV30 and TRBJ2-2): SQTIHQWPATLVQPVGSPLSLECTVEGTSNPNLYWYRQAAGRGLQLLFYSVGIGQISSEVPQNLSASRPQDRQFILSSKKLLLSDSGFYLCAWSEGGAAGELFFGEGSRLTVL.